The clone carrying this T cell receptor (beta chain) was seen repeatedly, ten times or more. The data derive from a study of regulatory T cells in long-lasting Graves disease. Arm-PCR with iRepertoire HTBI primers amplified the CDR3 regions for these TCR beta libraries. TCRdb independently ran MiXCR on the multiplex PCR reads; one entry per CDR3 protein. Of under 800,000 distinct CDR3 sequences listed, around 15% were seen once; the top ten hold around 18%. V was shortened by 2 bases and J by 7 bases, with 9 bases between the two germline ends. Germline V gives CDR1 WNHNN, CDR2 SYGVQD (reference sequence). This CDR3 comprises 14 residues. Specified time point: newly diagnosed GD, antithyroid drugs for less than 3 months. After RNA was extracted from PBMCs, the TCR library was made from it. Another study also made use of these data, one on T cells in Graves' hyperthyroidism and ophthalmopathy.

The sequence was obtained from a woman in her thirties with Graves disease. This rearrangement joins TRBV10-1 to TRBJ1-6; D not resolved. The sequencing here drew on peripheral blood mononuclear cells (PBMCs), taken at new diagnosis, from a patient treated with antithyroid drugs. The chain's CDR3 is CASSEMGMNSPLHF. For the CDR3, the DNA is TGCGCCAGCAGTGAGATGGGGATGAATTCACCCCTCCACTTT.